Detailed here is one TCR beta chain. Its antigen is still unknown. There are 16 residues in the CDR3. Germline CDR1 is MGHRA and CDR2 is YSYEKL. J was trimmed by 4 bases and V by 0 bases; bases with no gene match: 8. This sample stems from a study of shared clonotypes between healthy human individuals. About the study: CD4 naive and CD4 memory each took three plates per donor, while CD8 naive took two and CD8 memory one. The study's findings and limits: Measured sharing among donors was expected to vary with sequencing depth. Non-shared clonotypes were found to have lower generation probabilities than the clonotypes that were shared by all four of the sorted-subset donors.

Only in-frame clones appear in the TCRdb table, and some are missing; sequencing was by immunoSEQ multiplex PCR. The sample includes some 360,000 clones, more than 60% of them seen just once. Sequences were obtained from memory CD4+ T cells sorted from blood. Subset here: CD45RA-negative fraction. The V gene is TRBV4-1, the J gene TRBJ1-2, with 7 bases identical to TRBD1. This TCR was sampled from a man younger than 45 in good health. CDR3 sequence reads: CASSQDPGDSLYGYTF. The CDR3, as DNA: TGCGCCAGCAGCCAAGATCCTGGGGACAGCCTCTATGGCTACACCTTC.